These T cell receptor beta chains were read from a single sample in a study of PD-L1 blockade in urothelial cancer. The repertoire was sequenced with immunoSEQ multiplex PCR; TCRdb's copy has only in-frame clones and lacks some. The sample carries around 45,000 clones, approximately 90% recorded once. The sample was PBMCs, taken around atezolizumab (anti-PD-L1) treatment. These receptors came from a woman aged 55-70 years with urothelial cancer. Both conserved end residues are part of each CDR3. A D gene is named only where the DNA matches it firmly. Clone size appears in some rows only: once, few, many, or a class for an expanded clone.

length: 15; V: TRBV7-8; size: .; D: TRBD1; J: TRBJ1-5; DNA: TGTGCCAGCAGCTCGTCCGGTGCAGGGGGACAGCCCCAGCATTTT; CDR3: CASSSSGAGGQPQHF
length: 18; V: TRBV19; size: .; D: TRBD1; J: TRBJ2-7; DNA: TGTGCCAGTAGTATATCCGGCAGTGGGACAGCCTTTCATTGGCAGCAGTACTTC; CDR3: CASSISGSGTAFHWQQYF
length: 16; V: TRBV7-9; size: .; D: .; J: TRBJ1-3; DNA: TGTGCCAGCAGCTTAGCGTTAACTAACTCTGGAAACACCATATATTTT; CDR3: CASSLALTNSGNTIYF
length: 14; V: TRBV19; size: once; D: .; J: TRBJ2-3; DNA: TGTGCCAGTAGTATCGACAGTTACACAGATACGCAGTATTTT; CDR3: CASSIDSYTDTQYF
length: 13; V: TRBV2; size: .; D: TRBD1; J: TRBJ1-5; DNA: TGTGCCAGCAGGGGACAGCCCAATCAGCCCCAGCATTTT; CDR3: CASRGQPNQPQHF
length: 14; V: TRBV28; size: .; D: .; J: TRBJ2-3; DNA: TGTGCCAGCAGTTCATCAGGTATCACAGATACGCAGTATTTT; CDR3: CASSSSGITDTQYF
length: 18; V: TRBV5-8; size: .; D: TRBD1; J: TRBJ1-5; DNA: TGTGCCAGCAGCTGGGGACAGGGCCTTTCGGTTAGCAATCAGCCCCAGCATTTT; CDR3: CASSWGQGLSVSNQPQHF
length: 14; V: TRBV5-6; size: .; D: .; J: TRBJ1-5; DNA: TGTGCCAGCAGCTTGTTCTTCGAGAGTCAGCCCCAGCATTTT; CDR3: CASSLFFESQPQHF
length: 15; V: TRBV9; size: .; D: .; J: TRBJ1-4; DNA: TGTGCCAGCAGCACGGGGACACAAACTAATGAAAAACTGTTTTTT; CDR3: CASSTGTQTNEKLFF
length: 12; V: TRBV6-5; size: .; D: TRBD1; J: TRBJ2-7; DNA: TGTGCCAGCAGTAGGGGGCTAAGCGAGCAGTACTTC; CDR3: CASSRGLSEQYF
length: 14; V: TRBV7-9; size: .; D: .; J: TRBJ2-7; DNA: TGTGCCAGCAGCGACCGTGGGACACCCTACGAGCAGTACTTC; CDR3: CASSDRGTPYEQYF
length: 15; V: TRBV5-4; size: .; D: TRBD1; J: TRBJ1-4; DNA: TGTGCCAGCAGCTTGGGGACAGGGCTTAATGAAAAACTGTTTTTT; CDR3: CASSLGTGLNEKLFF
length: 16; V: TRBV10-2; size: .; D: TRBD2; J: TRBJ2-1; DNA: TGCGCCAGCAGTGAAATAGCGGGGGTCTCCTACAATGAGCAGTTCTTC; CDR3: CASSEIAGVSYNEQFF
length: 14; V: TRBV19; size: few; D: TRBD2; J: TRBJ2-7; DNA: TGTGCCAGTAGTATTGGACTAGCGGGCTACGAGCAGTACTTC; CDR3: CASSIGLAGYEQYF
length: 17; V: TRBV5-4; size: .; D: TRBD2; J: TRBJ2-7; DNA: TGTGCCAGCAGCTTGGCCGGGACTAGCGGGAGTAGGAACGAGCAGTACTTC; CDR3: CASSLAGTSGSRNEQYF
length: 15; V: TRBV28; size: .; D: TRBD1; J: TRBJ1-2; DNA: TGTGCCAGCAGTTTTGGGGACAGGAGACTTTCGGGCTACACCTTC; CDR3: CASSFGDRRLSGYTF
length: 16; V: TRBV5-4; size: .; D: TRBD2; J: TRBJ2-2; DNA: TGTGCCAGCAGCCCTAGCGGGGCAGGGTACACCGGGGAGCTGTTTTTT; CDR3: CASSPSGAGYTGELFF
length: 15; V: TRBV5-4; size: .; D: .; J: TRBJ1-4; DNA: TGTGCCAGCAGCCTAAGACAGACGACTAATGAAAAACTGTTTTTT; CDR3: CASSLRQTTNEKLFF
length: 16; V: TRBV7-2; size: .; D: TRBD1; J: TRBJ1-6; DNA: TGTGCCAGCAGCACCAGGGGGCTCTCCTATAATTCACCCCTCCACTTT; CDR3: CASSTRGLSYNSPLHF
length: 14; V: TRBV7-9; size: .; D: .; J: TRBJ1-1; DNA: TGTGCCAGCAGCTTCTTGGGGGGGAACACTGAAGCTTTCTTT; CDR3: CASSFLGGNTEAFF
length: 16; V: TRBV4-1; size: .; D: TRBD2; J: TRBJ2-7; DNA: TGCGCCAGCAGCCAGCTCTGGGGGACTATTCCCTACGAGCAGTACTTC; CDR3: CASSQLWGTIPYEQYF
length: 15; V: TRBV2; size: few; D: TRBD2; J: TRBJ2-3; DNA: TGTGCCTCATCTAGCCCAGCGGGGAACACAGATACGCAGTATTTT; CDR3: CASSSPAGNTDTQYF
length: 15; V: TRBV11-2; size: .; D: TRBD1; J: TRBJ2-2; DNA: TGTGCCAGCAACTTGAGGACAGGGGGTTCCGGGGAGCTGTTTTTT; CDR3: CASNLRTGGSGELFF
length: 18; V: TRBV7-6; size: .; D: TRBD2; J: TRBJ2-1; DNA: TGTGCCAGCAGCTTAGGTCGGCCCGGGGGGGTATGGGGCAATGAGCAGTTCTTC; CDR3: CASSLGRPGGVWGNEQFF
length: 15; V: TRBV14; size: .; D: TRBD2; J: TRBJ2-7; DNA: TGTGCCAGCAGCCAAGATCTTATGGTAGCGGGCGAGCAGTACTTC; CDR3: CASSQDLMVAGEQYF
length: 15; V: TRBV5-4; size: .; D: .; J: TRBJ1-1; DNA: TGTGCCAGCAGCCTAGGGGGACCCATGAACACTGAAGCTTTCTTT; CDR3: CASSLGGPMNTEAFF
length: 13; V: TRBV10-3; size: .; D: .; J: TRBJ1-2; DNA: TGTGCCATCAGTGAGTCCCAGGACTATGGCTACACCTTC; CDR3: CAISESQDYGYTF
length: 17; V: TRBV7-2; size: once; D: TRBD2; J: TRBJ2-1; DNA: TGTGCCAGCAGCTTGACCGGGACTAGCGGGAGATACAATGAGCAGTTCTTC; CDR3: CASSLTGTSGRYNEQFF
length: 18; V: TRBV23-1; size: .; D: TRBD1; J: TRBJ1-2; DNA: TGCGCCAGCAGTCAATCCGACAGGGCCCACACGACTAACTATGGCTACACCTTC; CDR3: CASSQSDRAHTTNYGYTF
length: 15; V: TRBV18; size: .; D: TRBD1; J: TRBJ2-4; DNA: TGTGCCAGCTCAAAACAGGGGGCTGACAAAAACATTCAGTACTTC; CDR3: CASSKQGADKNIQYF
length: 13; V: TRBV25-1; size: .; D: .; J: TRBJ2-3; DNA: TGTGCCAGCATGGAGGGGCCCACAGATACGCAGTATTTT; CDR3: CASMEGPTDTQYF
length: 16; V: TRBV6-5; size: many; D: .; J: TRBJ1-4; DNA: TGTGCCAGCAGTTACTCCCAGGGGCCGCCGAATGAAAAACTGTTTTTT; CDR3: CASSYSQGPPNEKLFF
length: 17; V: TRBV9; size: .; D: .; J: TRBJ2-1; DNA: TGTGCCAGCAGCGTAGCGGTCTGGGGGGATGTGGGCAATGAGCAGTTCTTC; CDR3: CASSVAVWGDVGNEQFF
length: 16; V: TRBV5-1; size: .; D: .; J: TRBJ2-7; DNA: TGCGCCAGCAGCTTGGCCGGTGCGGGTCTACACTACGAGCAGTACTTC; CDR3: CASSLAGAGLHYEQYF
length: 17; V: TRBV19; size: .; D: TRBD2; J: TRBJ2-3; DNA: TGTGCCAGTAGTATAGAGGCGACTAGCGAGAGGGCAGATACGCAGTATTTT; CDR3: CASSIEATSERADTQYF
length: 16; V: TRBV2; size: .; D: TRBD2; J: TRBJ2-1; DNA: TGTGCCAGCAGGGCTTCCAAGCGGGGGGGCCGCGATGAGCAGTTCTTC; CDR3: CASRASKRGGRDEQFF
length: 14; V: TRBV18; size: .; D: TRBD2; J: TRBJ2-1; DNA: TGTGCCAGCTCACGGACTAGTCTGGGCAATGAGCAGTTCTTC; CDR3: CASSRTSLGNEQFF
length: 14; V: TRBV28; size: .; D: TRBD2; J: TRBJ2-7; DNA: TGTGCCAGCAGTTTAACGGGGGGAAGCTACGAGCAGTACTTC; CDR3: CASSLTGGSYEQYF
length: 12; V: TRBV29-1; size: few; D: .; J: TRBJ1-1; DNA: TGCAGCGCCATGACAGAGAGCGTTGAAGCTTTCTTT; CDR3: CSAMTESVEAFF
length: 13; V: TRBV7-2; size: .; D: TRBD1; J: TRBJ1-6; DNA: TGTGCCAGCAGCGGACAGGGAAATTCACCCCTCCACTTT; CDR3: CASSGQGNSPLHF
length: 15; V: TRBV19; size: few; D: TRBD1; J: TRBJ2-3; DNA: TGTGCCAGTAAGCGGACAGGCCCTGGCACAGATACGCAGTATTTT; CDR3: CASKRTGPGTDTQYF
length: 15; V: TRBV7-9; size: .; D: .; J: TRBJ2-4; DNA: TGTGCCAGCAGCTTCCCGAGGGTGGACTTAGACATTCAGTACTTC; CDR3: CASSFPRVDLDIQYF
length: 16; V: TRBV7-3; size: .; D: TRBD1; J: TRBJ2-3; DNA: TGTGCCAGCAGTTTCTCCGGGACAGGGAGAACAGATACGCAGTATTTT; CDR3: CASSFSGTGRTDTQYF
length: 14; V: TRBV29-1; size: .; D: TRBD1; J: TRBJ2-7; DNA: TGCAGCGTTGGGGGACAGGGTTGGGGATACGAGCAGTACTTC; CDR3: CSVGGQGWGYEQYF
length: 16; V: TRBV4-3; size: .; D: .; J: TRBJ2-3; DNA: TGCGCCAGCAGCCAAGATCGGGGAACGTACACAGATACGCAGTATTTT; CDR3: CASSQDRGTYTDTQYF
length: 15; V: TRBV5-1; size: once; D: .; J: TRBJ1-3; DNA: TGCGCCAGCAGCTTGACGGCAGGGTCTGGAAACACCATATATTTT; CDR3: CASSLTAGSGNTIYF
length: 14; V: TRBV5-1; size: .; D: TRBD1; J: TRBJ2-7; DNA: TGCGCCAGCACCCCGGGACAGGGCCTCTACGAGCAGTACTTC; CDR3: CASTPGQGLYEQYF
length: 17; V: TRBV5-1; size: .; D: TRBD1; J: TRBJ2-6; DNA: TGCGCCAGCAGCTCCGGACAGGGGGCCTCTGGGGCCAACGTCCTGACTTTC; CDR3: CASSSGQGASGANVLTF
length: 13; V: TRBV2; size: .; D: .; J: TRBJ1-5; DNA: TGTGCCAGCAGGGGAGATAGCAATCAGCCCCAGCATTTT; CDR3: CASRGDSNQPQHF
length: 15; V: TRBV28; size: few; D: TRBD1; J: TRBJ2-1; DNA: TGTGCCAGCAGCCCTTACAGGGGATCCTACAATGAGCAGTTCTTC; CDR3: CASSPYRGSYNEQFF
length: 13; V: TRBV7-9; size: .; D: TRBD1; J: TRBJ2-5; DNA: TGTGCCATTAGACAGGGGTTGGGAGAGACCCAGTACTTC; CDR3: CAIRQGLGETQYF
length: 13; V: TRBV28; size: .; D: .; J: TRBJ2-7; DNA: TGTGCCAGCAGTCCCCTAGATCCCTACGAGCAGTACTTC; CDR3: CASSPLDPYEQYF
length: 13; V: TRBV18; size: .; D: .; J: TRBJ2-1; DNA: TGTGCCAGCTCACGGGGCGGAGACAATGAGCAGTTCTTC; CDR3: CASSRGGDNEQFF
length: 15; V: TRBV4-3; size: .; D: .; J: TRBJ2-3; DNA: TGCGCCAGCAGCCAAGATTTGGGACTCACAGATACGCAGTATTTT; CDR3: CASSQDLGLTDTQYF
length: 12; V: TRBV11-3; size: once; D: .; J: TRBJ2-2; DNA: TGTGCCAGCAGCTCGCAGGTCGGGGAGCTGTTTTTT; CDR3: CASSSQVGELFF
length: 14; V: TRBV7-3; size: .; D: TRBD1; J: TRBJ2-3; DNA: TGTGCCAGCAGCAACGGACAGGGTACAGATACGCAGTATTTT; CDR3: CASSNGQGTDTQYF
length: 17; V: TRBV5-6; size: .; D: TRBD2; J: TRBJ2-7; DNA: TGTGCCAGCAGCTTGGGGGGCGCGGGAGGGCCCTACTACGAGCAGTACTTC; CDR3: CASSLGGAGGPYYEQYF
length: 14; V: TRBV2; size: .; D: TRBD2; J: TRBJ2-7; DNA: TGTGCCAGCAGTGAAGGCGGGAGGTGGATCGAGCAGTACTTC; CDR3: CASSEGGRWIEQYF